The T cell receptor beta chain described here comes from a study of blood T cell repertoires in COVID-19. Across the study: The samples span acute and convalescent COVID-19 from the United States, Italy and Spain.

This clone was seen a few times. The germline gives CDR1 SEHNR, CDR2 FQNEAQ (reference sequence). The trim removed 5 bases at V and 3 bases at J, leaving 4 bases unmatched. CDR3 length: 15 residues. In the original processing: Amplifying reference gene primers gave estimates of nucleated cell counts. Clones were read by immunoSEQ multiplex PCR, and TCRdb kept only the in-frame ones, dropping some. The V and J calls and clone size were taken over from that table, and D and trimming were inferred from the DNA. Of fewer than 150,000 clones listed, 80% to 90% are singletons. The clonotype comes from a human donor in a cohort sampled during active COVID-19. The source material was peripheral blood. The chain couples TRBV7-9 to TRBJ2-7; TRBD2 aligns across 13 bases. Written as DNA, the CDR3 is TGTGCCAGCAGCCCTGGGACTAGCGGGGTCTACGAGCAGTACTTC. This encodes CASSPGTSGVYEQYF. The full variable domain, in which reference TRBV7-9 and TRBJ2-7 provide the parts outside the CDR3, is DTGVSQNPRHKITKRGQNVTFRCDPISEHNRLYWYRQTLGQGPEFLTYFQNEAQLEKSRLLSDRFSAERPKGSFSTLEIQRTEQGDSAMYLCASSPGTSGVYEQYFGPGTRLTVT.